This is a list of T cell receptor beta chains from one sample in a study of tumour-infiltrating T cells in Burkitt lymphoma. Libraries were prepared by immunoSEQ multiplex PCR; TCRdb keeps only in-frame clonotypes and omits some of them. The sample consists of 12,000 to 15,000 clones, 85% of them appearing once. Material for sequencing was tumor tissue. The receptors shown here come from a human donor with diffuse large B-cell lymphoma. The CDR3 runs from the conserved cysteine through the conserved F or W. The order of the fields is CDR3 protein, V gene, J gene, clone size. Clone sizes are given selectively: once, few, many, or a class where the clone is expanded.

CDR3aa: CASSIDRSSYEQYF
v_gene: TRBV5-6
j_gene: TRBJ2-7
abundance: NA

CDR3aa: CASSFETAYQETQYF
v_gene: TRBV5-5
j_gene: TRBJ2-5
abundance: once

CDR3aa: CASSHNLQGPIGYTF
v_gene: TRBV7-9
j_gene: TRBJ1-2
abundance: NA

CDR3aa: CSASQETQYF
v_gene: TRBV20-1
j_gene: TRBJ2-5
abundance: NA

CDR3aa: CASSQGSGRSYGYTF
v_gene: TRBV4-3
j_gene: TRBJ1-2
abundance: few

CDR3aa: CASSPDGWSGANVLTF
v_gene: TRBV4-2
j_gene: TRBJ2-6
abundance: NA

CDR3aa: CASSAGLNTEAFF
v_gene: TRBV9
j_gene: TRBJ1-1
abundance: NA

CDR3aa: CASSLGASLYNEQFF
v_gene: TRBV7-8
j_gene: TRBJ2-1
abundance: once

CDR3aa: CASSLATGVGQPQHF
v_gene: TRBV7-6
j_gene: TRBJ1-5
abundance: NA

CDR3aa: CASSAGSYNEQFF
v_gene: TRBV9
j_gene: TRBJ2-1
abundance: NA

CDR3aa: CASSPRTGHTEAFF
v_gene: TRBV7-6
j_gene: TRBJ1-1
abundance: NA

CDR3aa: CASSRDYEQYF
v_gene: TRBV18
j_gene: TRBJ2-7
abundance: NA

CDR3aa: CASSSGLAGQEGQYF
v_gene: TRBV5-1
j_gene: TRBJ2-7
abundance: NA

CDR3aa: CASSSRQGFNQPQHF
v_gene: TRBV27
j_gene: TRBJ1-5
abundance: NA

CDR3aa: CASSLRITGVNTEAFF
v_gene: TRBV11-2
j_gene: TRBJ1-1
abundance: NA

CDR3aa: CASSQETRGDTEAFF
v_gene: TRBV4-2
j_gene: TRBJ1-1
abundance: NA

CDR3aa: CASSRGGLIQPQHF
v_gene: TRBV7-2
j_gene: TRBJ1-5
abundance: NA

CDR3aa: CASARDFGNSSLHF
v_gene: TRBV6-5
j_gene: TRBJ1-6
abundance: NA

CDR3aa: CASSYSNGFQSDTQYF
v_gene: TRBV6-5
j_gene: TRBJ2-3
abundance: NA

CDR3aa: CASSLALSGADYEQYF
v_gene: TRBV7-8
j_gene: TRBJ2-7
abundance: few

CDR3aa: CASSRTGGSYEQYF
v_gene: TRBV2
j_gene: TRBJ2-7
abundance: NA

CDR3aa: CASSPLGPSTDYGYTF
v_gene: TRBV7-9
j_gene: TRBJ1-2
abundance: medium-sized

CDR3aa: CASSLAPLGGGSYEQYF
v_gene: TRBV7-2
j_gene: TRBJ2-7
abundance: NA

CDR3aa: CTSSQDWESHENTQYF
v_gene: TRBV1
j_gene: TRBJ2-3
abundance: once

CDR3aa: CASSLLQGGEQYF
v_gene: TRBV11-2
j_gene: TRBJ2-7
abundance: NA

CDR3aa: CASSQDRAQPQHF
v_gene: TRBV4-2
j_gene: TRBJ1-5
abundance: NA

CDR3aa: CASSLRLAGFAPYEQYF
v_gene: TRBV5-8
j_gene: TRBJ2-7
abundance: NA

CDR3aa: CASSKSNTEAFF
v_gene: TRBV19
j_gene: TRBJ1-1
abundance: NA